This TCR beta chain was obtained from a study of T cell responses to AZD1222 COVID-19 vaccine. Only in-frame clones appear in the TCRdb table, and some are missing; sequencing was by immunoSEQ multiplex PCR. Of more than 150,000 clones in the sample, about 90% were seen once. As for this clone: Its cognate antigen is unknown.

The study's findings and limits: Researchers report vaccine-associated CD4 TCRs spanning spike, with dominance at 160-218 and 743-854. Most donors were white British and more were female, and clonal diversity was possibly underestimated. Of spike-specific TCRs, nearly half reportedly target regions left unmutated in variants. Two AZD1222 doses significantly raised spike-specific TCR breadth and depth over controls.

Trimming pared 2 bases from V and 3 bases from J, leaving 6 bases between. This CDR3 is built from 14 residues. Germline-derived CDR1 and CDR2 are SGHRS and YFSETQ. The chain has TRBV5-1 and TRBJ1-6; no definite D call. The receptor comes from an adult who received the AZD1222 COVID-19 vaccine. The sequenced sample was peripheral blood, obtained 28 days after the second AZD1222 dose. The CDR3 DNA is TGCGCCAGCAGCTTCGACATCTATAATTCACCCCTCCACTTT. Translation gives CASSFDIYNSPLHF.